This T cell receptor (beta chain) was sequenced during a study of CD8+CD57+ T cells in acquired aplastic anemia. About the research overall: Isolated CD4+ and CD8+ cells, once sorted, yielded DNA averaging roughly 3.2 ug.

Whoever was chosen for sequencing had shown CD8+CD57+ cell expansion by flow cytometry. Each of the patients presented with severe acquired aplastic anemia. Study outcomes and limitations: The CD8+ Simpson's diversity of patients and controls was not significantly different.

Genomic DNA templated the TCR beta VDJ and CDR3 profiling. TCRdb re-analysed the reads in MiXCR, keeping a single row per CDR3 protein. The sample lists roughly 250,000 distinct CDR3 sequences, roughly half occurring once. Germline V gene data show CDR1 as LGHNT and CDR2 as FRNRAP. Trimming removed 2 bases at V and 2 bases at J, with 19 bases between. CDR3 length: 19 residues. Ten or more counts support this clonotype. Its antigen is not known. This TCR came from a human donor with aplastic anemia. Sequenced input: sorted CD4+, CD8+, or CD8+CD57+ T cells (not recorded which) from PBMCs. The chain employs TRBV12-5 and TRBJ1-6; D call uncertain. The CDR3 DNA is TGTGCTAGTGGTTTGCTACGTGATAATAGAGGGACCTATAATTCACCCCTCCACTTT. This sequence encodes CASGLLRDNRGTYNSPLHF.